This entry lists 30 T cell receptor beta chains sequenced from one sample in a study of T cells in Graves' hyperthyroidism and ophthalmopathy (dated by TCRdb to about 2019). To prepare the library, multiplex PCR was applied. These reads were obtained on an Illumina HiSeq 2000. The TCR beta CDR3 regions were amplified from RNA transcripts. The TCR CDR3 was subjected to a first round of RT-PCR using the HTBI primer set and the Qiagen OneStep RT-PCR kit. The raw public data were reprocessed by TCRdb itself: fastp quality trimming at Q25, MiXCR clonotype calling, in-frame beta chains only. CDR3 protein duplicates are merged, each entry listing the most common genes and DNA. The sample table contains roughly 580,000 distinct CDR3 sequences; only one count was recorded for over 11% of them. The ten most abundant clones make up 4.5% to 6% of the sample. Sequencing was carried out using blood. The receptors shown here come from a woman aged 25 to 39 with Graves' hyperthyroidism that later progressed to Graves' ophthalmopathy.

This clonotype has a handful of counts. The chain combines TRBV14 with TRBJ2-7; perhaps TRBD1 as D (5 bases). CDR1 and CDR2 from the germline V gene are SGHDN and FVKESK. V was clipped by 0 bases and J by 4 bases, with 16 bases between them. This CDR3 contains 16 residues. As DNA, the CDR3 is TGTGCCAGCAGCCAAGATCAGGCAGGGTCGAGATACGAGCAGTACTTC. This translates into CASSQDQAGSRYEQYF.

The chain recombines TRBV19 with TRBJ2-2; unclear D gene. Germline CDR1 reads LNHDA; CDR2 reads SQIVND (reference sequence). The CDR3 is 13 amino acids. DNA for the CDR3: TGTGCTAAGGGTAGACAGAACACCGGGGAGCTGTTTTTT. This translates into CAKGRQNTGELFF.

This clonotype was observed a few times. The V and J genes are TRBV24-1 and TRBJ2-1; TRBD2 matches at 7 bases. The germline gives CDR1 KGHDR, CDR2 SFDVKD. With V trimmed by 5 bases and J by 2 bases, 8 bases remained unmatched. This CDR3 region has 16 residues. CDR3 bases: TGTGCCACCAGTGGAACGGCTAGCGGCACCTACAATGAGCAGTTCTTC. It specifies CATSGTASGTYNEQFF.

This clonotype was detected a few times. This sequence joins TRBV7-2 and TRBJ2-5, with D maybe TRBD2 (5 bases). The CDR3 loop spans 15 amino acids. V gave up 6 bases and J gave up 0 bases, with 14 bases separating them. Per the germline V gene, CDR1 is SGHTA and CDR2 is FQGNSA. CDR3 sequence (DNA): TGTGCCAGCAGTTGCGACTACATAAACCAAGAGACCCAGTACTTC. As protein: CASSCDYINQETQYF. Full variable domain (missing parts from reference TRBV7-2 and TRBJ2-5): GAGVSQSPSNKVTEKGKDVELRCDPISGHTALYWYRQSLGQGLEFLIYFQGNSAPDKSGLPSDRFSAERTGGSVSTLTIQRTQQEDSAVYLCASSCDYINQETQYFGPGTRLLVL.

The J gene is TRBJ2-7, the V gene TRBV27; possibly TRBD1 for D (6 bases). The CDR3 length is 12 residues. Germline-derived CDR1 and CDR2 are MNHEY and SMNVEV (reference sequence). V was shortened by 6 bases and J by 5 bases, with 11 bases between the two germline ends. CDR3 DNA sequence: TGTGCCAGCAGCGGGACACCTAACGAGCAGTACTTC. It translates to CASSGTPNEQYF.

This clonotype came up many times. The chain links TRBV6-1 to TRBJ2-3; 9 bases map to TRBD2. Looked up from germline, CDR1 is MNHNS and CDR2 is SASEGT. This CDR3 spans 13 amino acids. Trimming cost V 8 bases and J 3 bases; bases outside gene matches: 3. The CDR3 region has the DNA TGTGCCAGCTTTAGCGGGAGAACAGATACGCAGTATTTT. Protein product: CASFSGRTDTQYF.

This clonotype showed up just a few times. This chain links TRBV5-1 with TRBJ1-2, with 9 positions matching TRBD1. The CDR3 runs 13 residues. Germline loops: CDR1 SGHRS, CDR2 YFSETQ. After removal of 4 bases from V and 8 bases from J, the junction contained 6 bases not matched to a gene. CDR3 residues: CASSETGGLGYTF. The CDR3 region has the DNA TGCGCCAGCAGCGAAACAGGGGGCTTAGGCTACACCTTC.

The sample holds many counts of this clonotype. This sequence joins TRBV28 and TRBJ2-1; 7 bases are shared with TRBD1. Per germline, CDR1 MDHEN and CDR2 SYDVKM. This CDR3 has 14 residues. With V trimmed by 7 bases and J by 1 base, 4 bases remained unmatched. The CDR3 nucleotides read TGTGCCAGCACGGGACAGAGATCCTACAATGAGCAGTTCTTC. Amino acids: CASTGQRSYNEQFF.

This clonotype was seen at least ten times. The CDR3 DNA sequence: TGTGCCAGCAGTTTTCAATGGGGTAACGAGCAGTACTTC. Its translation is CASSFQWGNEQYF. The V gene is TRBV28, the J gene TRBJ2-7, with D hard to call. Germline V CDR1 and CDR2: MDHEN, SYDVKM. The CDR3 length is 13 residues. V lost 3 bases, J lost 5 bases, and 11 bases lay in between.

This clonotype was counted many times. This chain uses TRBV15 with TRBJ2-1; TRBD1 matches at 7 bases. The CDR3 consists of 14 residues. Germline CDR1 and CDR2: LNHNV and YYDKDF (reference sequence). Trimming took 6 bases from V and 6 from J; bases not matched to a gene: 8. The CDR3 coding sequence is TGTGCCACCAGAGACAGGGCGGCGGTCAATGAGCAGTTCTTC. Translating gives CATRDRAAVNEQFF.

In its sample, this clonotype was seen once. The rearrangement joins TRBV27 to TRBJ2-1; D gene unclear. Germline CDR1 reads MNHEY; CDR2 reads SMNVEV (reference sequence). The germline V and J ends were trimmed by 8 bases and 7 bases, with 21 bases remaining between them. This CDR3 is built from 15 residues. The CDR3 reads CASSKPQGALNEQFF. CDR3 nucleotides: TGTGCCAGCTCTAAACCTCAAGGTGCCCTGAATGAGCAGTTCTTC.

This clonotype has only a few counts. This chain uses TRBV19 with TRBJ1-3; D is unresolved. The CDR3 has 12 residues. CDR1 is LNHDA, CDR2 SQIVND, per germline (reference sequence). Between the trimmed V and J ends, which lost 0 bases and 4 bases, there was a span of 1 base. CDR3 sequence: CASSIEGNTIYF. The DNA for the CDR3 is TGTGCCAGTAGTATAGAGGGAAACACCATATATTTT.

This clonotype was detected ten times or more. The CDR3 nucleotides read TGTGCCAGCAGCCCGGAATTCGGGACTACCTCAGACAATGAGCAGTTCTTC. It specifies CASSPEFGTTSDNEQFF. The chain uses TRBV7-9 and TRBJ2-1; 7 bases agree with TRBD2. Trimming removed 5 bases from V and 5 bases from J; junction bases left unmatched: 15. Per germline, CDR1 SEHNR and CDR2 FQNEAQ (reference sequence). The CDR3 length is 17 residues.

This clonotype was counted many times. The chain recombines TRBV30 with TRBJ1-5; the match to TRBD1 covers 7 bases. The CDR3 loop spans 14 amino acids. After removal of 3 bases from V and 5 bases from J, the junction contained 7 bases not matched to a gene. Germline-derived CDR1 and CDR2 are GTSNPN and SVGIG (reference sequence). The DNA for the CDR3 is TGTGCCTGGAGGAAAACAGGGGTCCATCAGCCCCAGCATTTT. This translates into CAWRKTGVHQPQHF.

This clonotype has only a few counts. The chain is built from TRBV28 and TRBJ1-5; 11 nucleotides match TRBD1. Germline CDR1 is MDHEN and CDR2 is SYDVKM. The CDR3 spans 15 residues. V lost 5 bases, J lost 7 bases, and 7 bases stayed unmatched. CDR3: CASSILGQGAQPQHF. Here the CDR3 DNA reads TGTGCCAGCAGTATACTCGGACAGGGGGCCCAGCCCCAGCATTTT. Full variable domain (missing parts from reference TRBV28 and TRBJ1-5): DVKVTQSSRYLVKRTGEKVFLECVQDMDHENMFWYRQDPGLGLRLIYFSYDVKMKEKGDIPEGYSVSREKKERFSLILESASTNQTSMYLCASSILGQGAQPQHFGDGTRLSIL.

This clonotype was counted ten times or more. This chain joins TRBV15 and TRBJ1-2; TRBD1 aligns across 7 bases. The V gene end was trimmed by 5 bases and the J gene end by 0 bases; junction bases not matched to a gene: 12. The CDR3 sequence is 17 residues long. Germline CDR1 is LNHNV and CDR2 is YYDKDF (reference sequence). CDR3 region: CATSGRSRQGPNYGYTF. The CDR3 nucleotides read TGTGCCACCAGCGGGAGGAGTAGACAGGGTCCTAACTATGGCTACACCTTC. The variable domain in full, completed from reference TRBV15 and TRBJ1-2, reads DAMVIQNPRYQVTQFGKPVTLSCSQTLNHNVMYWYQQKSSQAPKLLFHYYDKDFNNEADTPDNFQSRRPNTSFCFLDIRSPGLGDTAMYLCATSGRSRQGPNYGYTFGSGTRLTVV.

This clonotype showed up many times. CDR3 nucleotides: TGTGCCAGCAGCACAAGCCGGGACACCAATCAGCCCCAGCATTTT. The encoded protein is CASSTSRDTNQPQHF. The chain is built from TRBV7-9 and TRBJ1-5; tentatively, D is TRBD1 (6 bases). The CDR3 is 15 amino acids. CDR1 is SEHNR and CDR2 is FQNEAQ in the germline V gene (reference sequence). The V and J ends lost 5 bases and 3 bases respectively, with 14 bases between them.

The rearrangement links TRBV5-6 to TRBJ1-1; D possibly corresponds to TRBD1 (5 bases). Per the germline V gene, CDR1 is SGHDT and CDR2 is YYEEEE. CDR3 length: 13 amino acids. V was cut by 7 bases and J by 5 bases, with 15 bases left in between. The CDR3 bases are TGTGCCAGCTCGGGACCCCGGAGTACTGAAGCTTTCTTT. Its translation is CASSGPRSTEAFF. The complete variable domain, with remaining parts taken from reference TRBV5-6 and TRBJ1-1, reads DAGVTQSPTHLIKTRGQQVTLRCSPKSGHDTVSWYQQALGQGPQFIFQYYEEEERQRGNFPDRFSGHQFPNYSSELNVNALLLGDSALYLCASSGPRSTEAFFGQGTRLTVV.

The table lists this clonotype with many counts. The rearrangement links TRBV7-2 to TRBJ1-4; D might be TRBD1 (5 bases). The CDR3 consists of 15 residues. Germline-derived CDR1 and CDR2 are SGHTA and FQGNSA. Trimming pared 8 bases from V and 6 bases from J, leaving 19 bases between. In nucleotides, the CDR3 is TGTGCCAGCCAAGCTTCGGCAGGACATTATGAAAAACTGTTTTTT. Protein product: CASQASAGHYEKLFF.

This clonotype was counted ten times or more. The rearrangement uses TRBV20-1 and TRBJ1-4, with D unresolved. The germline V gene has CDR1 DFQATT and CDR2 SNEGSKA (reference sequence). Trimming took 0 bases from V and 8 from J, leaving 13 bases between them. This CDR3 region has 14 residues. CDR3: CSARDWARKEKLFF. CDR3 DNA: TGCAGTGCTAGAGATTGGGCCCGGAAGGAAAAACTGTTTTTT.

This clonotype was seen a handful of times. This chain joins TRBV6-1 and TRBJ2-2; no definite D call. Trimming stripped 0 bases from V and 2 bases from J, with 4 bases between. Germline CDR1 is MNHNS and CDR2 is SASEGT. The CDR3 contains 14 residues. The CDR3 DNA reads TGTGCCAGCAGTGAAGCGGAAAACACCGGGGAGCTGTTTTTT. It yields the protein CASSEAENTGELFF.

There are many counts of this clonotype. This chain links TRBV28 with TRBJ1-1, with D possibly matching TRBD1 (5 bases). Trimming pared 1 base from V and 8 bases from J, leaving 32 bases between. There are 20 residues in the CDR3. Germline values: CDR1 MDHEN, CDR2 SYDVKM. The CDR3 loop is CASSLLGATPTKFRTAEAFF. The CDR3 coding sequence is TGTGCCAGCAGTTTATTAGGGGCCACTCCAACCAAATTCAGAACCGCAGAAGCTTTCTTT.

This clonotype was seen at least ten times. V is TRBV20-1 and J is TRBJ1-5; D gene unclear. The CDR3 contains 13 residues. Trimming took off 3 bases at V and 0 bases at J, with 6 bases between the two ends. Germline CDR1 DFQATT, CDR2 SNEGSKA (reference sequence). The CDR3, as DNA: TGCAGTGCTAGGAGGAGTAGCAATCAGCCCCAGCATTTT. Encoded protein: CSARRSSNQPQHF.

Comment on this clonotype: A read error is possible here, since a much larger clone lies one base away. This likely comes from a read error, as the CDR3 has no conserved phenylalanine or tryptophan at its end. This chain connects TRBV29-1 to TRBJ2-5; 9 bases match TRBD2. From germline, CDR1 is SQVTM and CDR2 ANQGSEA. V lost 1 base to trimming and J lost 4 bases; unmatched junction nucleotides: 1. The CDR3 extends over 13 amino acids. CDR3 sequence: CSVEAAGGETQYL. The DNA for the CDR3 is TGCAGCGTTGAAGCAGCGGGAGGAGAGACCCAGTACTTA.

J is TRBJ2-7 and V is TRBV7-2, with 7 nucleotides matching TRBD2. The germline V gene has CDR1 SGHTA and CDR2 FQGNSA. The length of the CDR3 is 13 residues. V gave up 3 bases and J gave up 5 bases; unmatched junction bases: 4. CDR3 sequence: CASSFGLEDEQYF. DNA for the CDR3: TGTGCCAGCAGCTTTGGACTAGAAGACGAGCAGTACTTC.

V is TRBV18 and J is TRBJ1-2, with D perhaps matching TRBD1 (5 bases). Germline V gene data show CDR1 as KGHSH and CDR2 as LQKENI. This CDR3 region has 17 residues. V lost 1 base and J lost 2, with 17 bases in between. The CDR3 DNA reads TGTGCCAGCTCACCACTTTCGTTCGAGGGGAACAACTATGGCTACACCTTC. Its translation: CASSPLSFEGNNYGYTF.

This clonotype was observed at least ten times. The chain joins TRBV24-1 to TRBJ1-5; D is ambiguous. Per the germline V gene, CDR1 is KGHDR and CDR2 is SFDVKD. This CDR3 has 13 residues. V was cut by 2 bases and J by 0 bases, with 1 base left in between. CDR3 region: CATSDSSNQPQHF. CDR3 sequence (DNA): TGTGCCACCAGTGATTCTAGCAATCAGCCCCAGCATTTT.

This clonotype was detected many times. This chain uses TRBV28 with TRBJ1-3; D ambiguous. V dropped 6 bases and J dropped 4 bases, with 7 bases sitting between them. CDR1 and CDR2 (germline): MDHEN, SYDVKM. There are 12 residues in the CDR3. The CDR3 loop reads CASRIQGNTIYF. CDR3 nucleotide sequence: TGTGCCAGCAGGATACAGGGAAACACCATATATTTT.

A single count supports this clonotype. This chain joins TRBV5-1 and TRBJ2-1, with 8 bases identical to TRBD2. In germline, CDR1 is SGHRS, CDR2 YFSETQ. This CDR3 is 15 amino acids long. The V and J ends lost 6 bases and 8 bases, in that order; junction bases with no gene match: 13. In DNA form, the CDR3 reads TGCGCCAGCACCTTCACACTAGCGGCTAGGGATGAGCAGTTCTTC. It codes for CASTFTLAARDEQFF.

Many counts were recorded for this clonotype. The CDR3 DNA reads TGTGCCGCCCAACCTGGAGGGATAGGCACAGATACGCAGTATTTT. It encodes CAAQPGGIGTDTQYF. This sequence joins TRBV6-1 and TRBJ2-3, with D tentatively TRBD2 (6 bases). V lost 11 bases, J lost 1 base, and 19 bases lay in between. From germline, CDR1 is MNHNS and CDR2 SASEGT. The CDR3 is 15 amino acids.